This T cell receptor (beta chain) comes out of a study of fetal regulatory T cell absence and autoimmunity. Study background: The IPEX patients lacked clinical diabetes but had exocrine pancreas autoimmunity.

To note about this clone: What it binds is not known.

The data were produced by immunoSEQ multiplex PCR, yet TCRdb's version contains in-frame clones alone and is incomplete. Among more than 90,000 clones listed, more than 70% were seen once. Germline assignment: CDR1 SGHRS and CDR2 YFSETQ. V lost 0 bases, J lost 2 bases, and 0 bases stayed unmatched. The CDR3 length is 14 residues. Study-wide findings and caveats: Compared with cord blood, pancreas showed oligoclonal TCR enrichment, some clones over 95-fold. Broadly similar TRB gene family usage was seen in pancreas and cord blood.

Sequenced sample: pancreas tissue. The chain is built from TRBV5-1 and TRBJ2-7, with TRBD2 identical over 9 bases. The clonotype was recovered from a male donor with IPEX syndrome. CDR3 sequence (DNA): TGCGCCAGCAGCTTGGCTAGCGGGGCCTACGAGCAGTACTTC. This translates into CASSLASGAYEQYF.